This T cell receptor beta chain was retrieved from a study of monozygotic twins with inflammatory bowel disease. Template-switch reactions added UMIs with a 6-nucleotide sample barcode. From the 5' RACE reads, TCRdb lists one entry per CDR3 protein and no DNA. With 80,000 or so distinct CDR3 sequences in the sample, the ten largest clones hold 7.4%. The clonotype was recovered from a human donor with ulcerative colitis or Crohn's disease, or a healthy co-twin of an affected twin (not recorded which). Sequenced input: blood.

CDR3 protein: CASSQSGGGADTQYF. The chain carries TRBV4-2 and TRBJ2-3; the D call of TRBD2 rests on TCRdb alone, since no DNA is present to check it. This CDR3 region has 15 residues. The germline V gene encodes CDR1 LGHNA and CDR2 YNFKEQ.